The rows below give T cell receptor beta chains drawn from one sample of a study of T-cell reconstitution after alpha-beta-depleted transplantation in children. TCRdb re-derived calls from the PCR reads in MiXCR, one entry per CDR3 protein. The top ten clones hold 3.3% of a sample with 450,000 to 600,000 distinct CDR3 sequences, around 19% of them seen once. Sequences were derived from PBMCs from the stem cell graft donor, sampled from the stem cell graft. The receptor set was obtained from a human donor who donated a stem cell graft to a child with acute lymphoblastic leukemia. The CDR3 runs from the conserved cysteine through the conserved F or W. D genes are given only for firm matches. The size entry is marked missing in some rows and otherwise reads once, few, many or a size class.

V gene	J gene	clone size	CDR3 length	D gene	CDR3 protein	CDR3 DNA
TRBV5-1	TRBJ2-2	few	17	-	CASSGHPTGASTGELFF	TGCGCCAGCAGCGGACACCCTACAGGAGCGAGCACCGGGGAGCTGTTTTTT
TRBV13	TRBJ2-1	few	16	-	CASSLVAGRRNNEQFF	TGTGCCAGCAGCTTAGTTGCGGGGCGCAGGAACAATGAGCAGTTCTTC
TRBV5-1	TRBJ1-1	few	14	-	CASSSGAMNTEAFF	TGCGCCAGCAGCTCAGGGGCCATGAACACTGAAGCTTTCTTT
TRBV5-4	TRBJ1-1	-	16	-	CASSLAPRGRNTEAFF	TGTGCCAGCAGCTTGGCTCCCAGAGGGCGGAACACTGAAGCTTTCTTT
TRBV5-1	TRBJ2-1	-	18	TRBD2	CASSPRTSGSSSYNEQFF	TGCGCCAGCAGCCCACGGACTAGCGGGAGTAGCTCCTACAATGAGCAGTTCTTC
TRBV5-1	TRBJ1-5	few	16	-	CASSLSGGHSNQPQHF	TGCGCCAGCAGCTTGTCCGGAGGCCATAGCAATCAGCCCCAGCATTTT
TRBV7-9	TRBJ2-4	few	15	-	CASSGPGHEGNIQYF	TGTGCCAGCAGCGGCCCGGGACACGAAGGGAACATTCAGTACTTC
TRBV20-1	TRBJ2-5	few	11	-	CSARRVETQYF	TGCAGTGCGAGGAGGGTGGAGACCCAGTACTTC
TRBV4-1	TRBJ2-2	-	17	TRBD2	CASSQDLTSGSWIELFF	TGCGCCAGCAGCCAAGATCTAACGAGCGGGAGTTGGATTGAGCTGTTTTTT
TRBV4-1	TRBJ1-2	few	16	TRBD1	CASSQDGQGVSDGYTF	TGCGCCAGCAGCCAAGACGGACAGGGAGTTTCGGATGGCTACACCTTC
TRBV29-1	TRBJ1-1	few	12	-	CSVNPGAGEAFF	TGCAGCGTTAACCCGGGTGCTGGTGAAGCTTTCTTT
TRBV5-1	TRBJ2-1	few	13	-	CASRRATHNEQFF	TGCGCCAGCAGGAGGGCAACCCACAATGAGCAGTTCTTC
TRBV5-1	TRBJ2-7	few	15	-	CASSLGVGSAYEQYF	TGCGCCAGCAGCTTGGGGGTCGGGTCCGCCTACGAGCAGTACTTC
TRBV4-1	TRBJ2-1	few	17	TRBD2	CASSQDSPTSVGDEQFF	TGCGCCAGCAGCCAAGATTCCCCGACTAGCGTTGGGGATGAGCAGTTCTTC
TRBV5-1	TRBJ2-7	few	12	-	CASSDGSYEQYF	TGCGCCAGCAGCGATGGGTCCTACGAGCAGTACTTC
TRBV2	TRBJ2-2	few	15	-	CASETSPTNTGELFF	TGTGCCAGCGAAACATCCCCAACGAACACCGGGGAGCTGTTTTTT
TRBV10-2	TRBJ2-7	few	15	TRBD1	CASSEGQGAFYEQYF	TGCGCCAGCAGTGAGGGGCAGGGGGCGTTCTACGAGCAGTACTTC
TRBV4-1	TRBJ2-1	-	14	TRBD1	CASSQTGGRGEQFF	TGCGCCAGCAGCCAGACAGGGGGCAGGGGTGAGCAGTTCTTC
TRBV7-3	TRBJ2-1	-	17	TRBD2	CASSPGTSGRRRNEQFF	TGTGCCAGCAGCCCCGGGACTAGCGGGCGCCGCCGCAATGAGCAGTTCTTC
TRBV7-9	TRBJ2-5	few	13	-	CASSLGELETQYF	TGTGCCAGCAGCTTAGGGGAGTTAGAGACCCAGTACTTC
TRBV7-9	TRBJ2-7	-	15	TRBD1	CASSVFRDREYEQYF	TGTGCCAGCAGCGTATTCCGGGACAGGGAGTACGAGCAGTACTTC
TRBV5-1	TRBJ2-3	-	15	-	CASSLGTFSTDTQYF	TGCGCCAGCAGCTTGGGTACTTTTAGCACAGATACGCAGTATTTT
TRBV4-2	TRBJ2-2	few	15	-	CASSQDPRGGGELFF	TGTGCCAGCAGCCAAGATCCAAGGGGCGGCGGGGAGCTGTTTTTT
TRBV12-3/TRBV12-4	TRBJ2-6	few	17	TRBD2	CASSLYAGVPGANVLTF	TGTGCCAGCAGTTTGTATGCGGGAGTCCCTGGGGCCAACGTCCTGACTTTC
TRBV3-1	TRBJ2-3	-	14	TRBD1	CASSQTGEPDTQYF	TGTGCCAGCAGCCAAACAGGGGAGCCAGATACGCAGTATTTT
TRBV4-2	TRBJ2-1	-	16	TRBD1	CASSPISGTGGDEQFF	TGTGCCAGCAGCCCAATTTCAGGGACAGGGGGCGATGAGCAGTTCTTC
TRBV2	TRBJ2-1	-	14	TRBD2	CAGPWRENSGEQFF	TGTGCCGGCCCCTGGCGGGAGAATTCGGGTGAGCAGTTCTTC
TRBV24-1	TRBJ2-2	few	11	-	CATSDAGELFF	TGTGCCACCAGTGATGCCGGGGAGCTGTTTTTT
TRBV5-1	TRBJ2-7	few	15	TRBD2	CASSLIAAGGREQYF	TGCGCCAGCAGCTTAATAGCGGCGGGAGGGCGGGAGCAGTACTTC
TRBV7-8	TRBJ1-5	-	15	-	CASSYGGSWGQPQHF	TGTGCCAGCAGCTATGGAGGGTCCTGGGGGCAGCCCCAGCATTTT
TRBV6-5	TRBJ2-2	-	15	TRBD1	CASSYSGQGTGELFF	TGTGCCAGCAGTTACTCGGGACAGGGAACCGGGGAGCTGTTTTTT
TRBV12-3/TRBV12-4	TRBJ2-3	-	14	-	CASSYGGRTDTQYF	TGTGCCAGCAGTTATGGAGGCCGCACAGATACGCAGTATTTT
TRBV11-1	TRBJ2-1	few	18	TRBD2	CASSLPPGREGPYNEQFF	TGTGCCAGCAGCTTACCGCCAGGGCGGGAGGGACCCTACAATGAGCAGTTCTTC
TRBV10-3	TRBJ2-7	-	12	-	CAIRDTIYEQYF	TGTGCCATCAGAGACACAATCTACGAGCAGTACTTC
TRBV12-3/TRBV12-4	TRBJ2-3	-	18	-	CASSSDPGTPEGTDTQYF	TGTGCCAGCAGTTCTGACCCCGGGACTCCTGAGGGCACAGATACGCAGTATTTT
TRBV3-1	TRBJ2-7	-	13	-	CASSQSLGGVQYF	TGTGCCAGCAGCCAATCCCTCGGGGGCGTTCAGTACTTC
TRBV10-3	TRBJ1-3	-	13	-	CAISPGTLNTIYF	TGTGCCATCAGTCCCGGGACGCTAAACACCATATATTTT
TRBV7-2	TRBJ1-2	few	12	-	CASSFREGGYTF	TGTGCCAGCAGCTTTAGGGAGGGAGGCTACACCTTC
TRBV11-2	TRBJ2-5	-	14	-	CASSWAGPQETQYF	TGTGCCAGCAGCTGGGCGGGACCGCAAGAGACCCAGTACTTC
TRBV9	TRBJ1-1	few	14	-	CASSAMGGGTEAFF	TGTGCCAGCAGCGCCATGGGGGGGGGCACTGAAGCTTTCTTT
TRBV7-8	TRBJ1-1	-	15	-	CASSSTVSVNTEAFF	TGTGCCAGCAGCTCCACGGTGTCGGTGAACACTGAAGCTTTCTTT
TRBV27	TRBJ2-7	-	15	-	CASSLGEKGTYEQYF	TGTGCCAGCAGTTTAGGTGAGAAGGGCACCTACGAGCAGTACTTC
TRBV7-9	TRBJ2-7	-	14	TRBD2	CASSLLTREGEQYF	TGTGCCAGCAGCTTACTCACAAGGGAGGGCGAGCAGTACTTC